This paragraph reports one T cell receptor beta chain. The sample originates from a study of control samples from healthy donors and cancer patients. The protocol was immunoSEQ multiplex PCR, while the TCRdb copy is restricted to in-frame clones and leaves out a portion. The sample lists roughly 81,000 clones, 70% to 85% seen once, with around 10% in the top ten. The CDR3 has 11 amino acids. V was trimmed by 4 bases and J by 7 bases, leaving 7 bases between them. The germline V gene encodes CDR1 ENHRY and CDR2 SYGVKD. The sequenced material came from PBMCs. The chain carries TRBV10-3 and TRBJ1-1; no definite D call. The source is a man aged 55 to 69 with head and neck cancer. The CDR3 loop reads CAISVSYEAFF. The CDR3 nucleotides read TGTGCCATCAGTGTCTCCTATGAAGCTTTCTTT.